The 32 T cell receptor beta chains in this list originate from one sample, sequenced in a study of CD8 T cells in Susac syndrome. An input of about 0.45 to 1 ug of RNA was subjected to reverse transcription using random hexamers. TCRdb itself ran the immunoSEQ multiplex PCR reads through MiXCR, one entry per CDR3 protein. The sample carries over 140,000 distinct CDR3 sequences, roughly 94% recorded once. Sequenced material: CD4+ T cells from PBMCs. All receptors derive from a human donor with Susac syndrome.

V is TRBV15 and J is TRBJ2-7; 8 nucleotides align to TRBD1. V lost 3 bases and J lost 5; bases outside the gene matches: 6. In germline, CDR1 is LNHNV, CDR2 YYDKDF (reference sequence). CDR3 size: 14 residues. The CDR3 coding sequence is TGTGCCACCAGCAGGAGGACAGGGACCGACGAGCAGTACTTC. Translating gives CATSRRTGTDEQYF.

The chain carries TRBV9 and TRBJ2-2, with a weak D call TRBD2 (5 bases). Germline CDR1 and CDR2: SGDLS and YYNGEE. V lost 1 base to trimming and J lost 6 bases, with 16 bases between them. The CDR3 has 16 amino acids. The CDR3 here is CASSVRTRVPPGELFF. CDR3 coding DNA: TGTGCCAGCAGCGTACGGACTCGGGTCCCCCCCGGGGAGCTGTTTTTT.

The rearrangement uses TRBV30 and TRBJ2-3; TRBD2 aligns across 14 bases. V lost 6 bases and J lost 4; bases outside the gene matches: 3. The CDR3 has 14 amino acids. Germline V gives CDR1 GTSNPN, CDR2 SVGIG (reference sequence). DNA for the CDR3: TGTGCCTGCTCGGGACTAGCGGGAGCAGATACGCAGTATTTT. The encoded protein is CACSGLAGADTQYF.

The chain has TRBV12-3 or TRBV12-4 and TRBJ1-5, with no clear D. The CDR3 sequence is 14 residues long. Trimming cost V 5 bases and J 5 bases, with 13 bases left between them. CDR3 bases: TGTGCCAGCAGTCCTTCCTACGGGGATCAGCCCCAGCATTTT. Translating gives CASSPSYGDQPQHF.

V gene TRBV9 combines with J gene TRBJ1-2; a weak D match, TRBD1 (5 bases). This CDR3 contains 13 residues. V was clipped by 4 bases and J by 1 base, with 8 bases between them. Germline CDR1 SGDLS, CDR2 YYNGEE. The chain's CDR3 is CASSTGVNYGYTF. The CDR3 region has the DNA TGTGCCAGCAGCACGGGGGTTAACTATGGCTACACCTTC. Full variable domain (outside the CDR3, taken from reference TRBV9 and TRBJ1-2): DSGVTQTPKHLITATGQRVTLRCSPRSGDLSVYWYQQSLDQGLQFLIQYYNGEERAKGNILERFSAQQFPDLHSELNLSSLELGDSALYFCASSTGVNYGYTFGSGTRLTVV.

This chain connects TRBV12-3 or TRBV12-4 to TRBJ1-1; D remains unclear. This CDR3 spans 14 amino acids. Trimming cost V 5 bases and J 7 bases, with 17 bases left between them. As DNA, the CDR3 is TGTGCCAGCAGTCCCTCAGGAGCCACGTATGAAGCTTTCTTT. Translating gives CASSPSGATYEAFF.

This chain connects TRBV4-1 to TRBJ2-3, with TRBD2 as a possible D gene (6 bases). Per the germline V gene, CDR1 is MGHRA and CDR2 is YSYEKL. The CDR3 has 15 residues. The germline V and J ends were trimmed by 5 bases and 2 bases, with 14 bases remaining between them. The CDR3 DNA reads TGCGCCAGCAGCGCCAGGGAGGAAAACACAGATACGCAGTATTTT. It yields the protein CASSAREENTDTQYF.

The chain is built from TRBV6-4 and TRBJ2-2; a weak D match, TRBD2 (6 bases). CDR1 and CDR2 (germline): MRHNA, SNTAGT. There are 14 residues in the CDR3. Trimming stripped 7 bases from V and 6 bases from J, with 15 bases between. This chain's CDR3 is CASKIMSGAGELFF. The CDR3 DNA reads TGTGCCAGCAAAATCATGTCGGGGGCCGGGGAGCTGTTTTTT.

This clonotype was found a few times. The chain is built from TRBV11-2 and TRBJ2-5; tentatively, D is TRBD2 (5 bases). In germline, CDR1 is SGHAT, CDR2 FQNNGV. The CDR3 loop spans 14 amino acids. Trimming took 0 bases from V and 7 from J, leaving 12 bases between them. The CDR3 spells CASSLEASFGTQYF. The CDR3 DNA is TGTGCCAGCAGCTTAGAGGCTAGCTTCGGGACCCAGTACTTC.

The rearrangement joins TRBV12-3 or TRBV12-4 to TRBJ2-3; D unclear. The CDR3 sequence is 12 residues long. The V and J ends lost 10 bases and 4 bases respectively, with 12 bases between them. The chain's CDR3 is CATTQHADTQYF. The CDR3 DNA sequence: TGTGCCACCACCCAGCACGCAGATACGCAGTATTTT.

The CDR3 DNA follows: TGCAGCTCTCGGGGGGGCAGGGACTACAATGAGCAGTTCTTC. Its protein is CSSRGGRDYNEQFF. V and J are TRBV29-1 and TRBJ2-1; 8 bases match TRBD2. Germline V gene data show CDR1 as SQVTM and CDR2 as ANQGSEA. The CDR3 sequence is 14 residues long. V shed 8 bases and J 3 bases; nucleotides not matched to a gene: 9.

The chain recombines TRBV7-3 with TRBJ1-2, with a possible D match to TRBD1 (5 bases). The CDR3 sequence is 14 residues long. Germline loops: CDR1 SGHTA, CDR2 FQGTGA. Trimming took 4 bases from V and 8 from J, leaving 17 bases between them. In DNA, the CDR3 is TGTGCCAGCAGCTCGGGCGGTGGGGGAAAAGGCTACACCTTC. Protein sequence: CASSSGGGGKGYTF.

The rearrangement joins TRBV18 to TRBJ2-7; D remains unclear. V was pared by 3 bases and J by 9 bases, with 15 bases between. Germline lookup yields CDR1 KGHSH and CDR2 LQKENI. The CDR3 is 13 residues long. CDR3 residues: CASSPLPPSGQYF. DNA of the CDR3: TGTGCCAGCTCACCCCTACCCCCCAGTGGGCAGTACTTC.

The rearrangement joins TRBV2 to TRBJ2-5, with a tentative D call TRBD2 (6 bases). The CDR3 has 10 amino acids. From germline, CDR1 is SNHLY and CDR2 FYNNEI. Trimming shortened V by 11 bases and J by 2 bases, and 6 bases separated the two germline ends. For the CDR3, the DNA is TGTGCCGCGGGGCAAGAGACCCAGTACTTC. Amino acid sequence: CAAGQETQYF.

The V gene is TRBV30, the J gene TRBJ1-2; D gene unclear. The CDR3 consists of 14 residues. The germline gives CDR1 GTSNPN, CDR2 SVGIG (reference sequence). The V end lost 3 bases, the J end lost 0 bases, and 11 bases lay between the germline ends. CDR3 residues: CAWSSEATNYGYTF. The DNA for the CDR3 is TGTGCCTGGAGCTCCGAGGCTACTAACTATGGCTACACCTTC.

The chain combines TRBV28 with TRBJ1-1; TRBD1 might be the D (5 bases). The CDR3 consists of 17 residues. Trimming pared 6 bases from V and 4 bases from J, leaving 24 bases between. From germline, CDR1 is MDHEN and CDR2 SYDVKM. CDR3 loop: CASSKIHLLREATEAFF. CDR3 sequence (DNA): TGTGCCAGCAGCAAAATCCATCTCCTCAGGGAGGCCACTGAAGCTTTCTTT. Variable domain in full (rest from reference TRBV28 and TRBJ1-1): DVKVTQSSRYLVKRTGEKVFLECVQDMDHENMFWYRQDPGLGLRLIYFSYDVKMKEKGDIPEGYSVSREKKERFSLILESASTNQTSMYLCASSKIHLLREATEAFFGQGTRLTVV.

J is TRBJ1-2 and V is TRBV5-1; unclear D gene. Germline V CDR1 and CDR2: SGHRS, YFSETQ. This CDR3 contains 13 residues. Deletions cut 0 bases from V and 7 bases from J, with 10 bases between. The DNA for the CDR3 is TGCGCCAGCAGCTTGGAAGGTTCGCGTGGCTACACCTTC. Translated, it gives CASSLEGSRGYTF.

The rearrangement uses TRBV20-1 and TRBJ2-1; D uncertain. The V end lost 4 bases, the J end lost 1 base, and 14 bases lay between the germline ends. This CDR3 is built from 15 residues. The germline V gene has CDR1 DFQATT and CDR2 SNEGSKA (reference sequence). The CDR3, as DNA: TGCAGTGCTAAGACTGGAATATGGTCCTACAATGAGCAGTTCTTC. It is translated as CSAKTGIWSYNEQFF.

This chain uses TRBV25-1 with TRBJ1-2; no definite D call. Germline assignment: CDR1 MGHDK and CDR2 SYGVNS. Trimming shortened V by 7 bases and J by 4 bases, and 10 bases separated the two germline ends. The CDR3 is 12 residues long. The CDR3 DNA sequence: TGTGCCAGCACCAAACAAGGCTATGGCTACACCTTC. This codes for CASTKQGYGYTF.

This chain uses TRBV28 with TRBJ1-1; no clear D gene. The CDR3 extends over 14 amino acids. Germline V gene data show CDR1 as MDHEN and CDR2 as SYDVKM. The V end was cut by 3 bases, the J end by 7 bases, with 15 bases between. The CDR3 protein is CASSFHDVNLEAFF. The CDR3 DNA follows: TGTGCCAGCAGTTTCCACGACGTTAATCTTGAAGCTTTCTTT.

The gene calls are TRBV30 and TRBJ2-5; unclear D gene. The CDR3 is made up of 13 amino acids. V lost 0 bases, J lost 7 bases, and 12 bases lay in between. Per germline, CDR1 GTSNPN and CDR2 SVGIG (reference sequence). CDR3 protein: CAWSVKVGLTQYF. Written as DNA, the CDR3 is TGTGCCTGGAGTGTAAAAGTTGGTTTGACCCAGTACTTC. Full variable domain (remainder filled in from reference TRBV30 and TRBJ2-5): SQTIHQWPATLVQPVGSPLSLECTVEGTSNPNLYWYRQAAGRGLQLLFYSVGIGQISSEVPQNLSASRPQDRQFILSSKKLLLSDSGFYLCAWSVKVGLTQYFGPGTRLLVL.

The rearrangement uses TRBV20-1 and TRBJ2-1; TRBD2 might be the D (5 bases). Looked up from germline, CDR1 is DFQATT and CDR2 is SNEGSKA (reference sequence). V was pared by 0 bases and J by 9 bases, with 18 bases between. This CDR3 is built from 15 residues. CDR3 in amino acids: CSARDQTGSGGEQFF. The CDR3, as DNA: TGCAGTGCTAGAGACCAAACGGGATCCGGTGGTGAGCAGTTCTTC.

The chain employs TRBV4-1 and TRBJ2-7, with D possibly matching TRBD2 (6 bases). Germline loops: CDR1 MGHRA, CDR2 YSYEKL. CDR3 length: 15 amino acids. Trimming took 1 base from V and 1 from J, leaving 11 bases between them. The CDR3 sequence is CASSQGIGGSYEQYF. Written as DNA, the CDR3 is TGCGCCAGCAGCCAAGGGATCGGGGGTTCCTACGAGCAGTACTTC.

This sequence joins TRBV12-3 or TRBV12-4 and TRBJ1-1; possibly TRBD1 for D (5 bases). The CDR3 has 13 residues. V dropped 6 bases and J dropped 1 base, with 9 bases sitting between them. CDR3 in DNA: TGTGCCAGCAGAACGACAGAGAACACTGAAGCTTTCTTT. Translated, it gives CASRTTENTEAFF.

The chain uses TRBV5-4 and TRBJ1-2; D is unclear. Germline V lookup: CDR1 SGHNT, CDR2 YYREEE (reference sequence). This CDR3 is 16 amino acids long. V gave up 3 bases and J gave up 2 bases, with 17 bases separating them. The DNA for the CDR3 is TGTGCCAGCAGCTCCACCGTAGCGAGCGGAAACTATGGCTACACCTTC. Translated: CASSSTVASGNYGYTF.

The chain combines TRBV20-1 with TRBJ2-5; 9 positions match TRBD2. The CDR3 contains 13 residues. The junction had 4 bases not matched to a gene; V was cut back by 6 bases and J by 2 bases. The germline V gene encodes CDR1 DFQATT and CDR2 SNEGSKA (reference sequence). The CDR3: CSANLAGQETQYF. CDR3 nucleotides: TGCAGTGCGAACCTAGCGGGACAAGAGACCCAGTACTTC.

CDR3 amino acids: CASSHDPRQARSSYNEQFF. The DNA of the CDR3 is TGTGCCAGCAGCCATGACCCCCGACAGGCTAGGAGCTCCTACAATGAGCAGTTCTTC. The chain employs TRBV7-2 and TRBJ2-1; maybe TRBD1 (6 bases). The germline V and J ends were trimmed by 5 bases and 0 bases, with 23 bases remaining between them. Germline V CDR1 and CDR2: SGHTA, FQGNSA. The CDR3 loop spans 19 amino acids.

The J gene is TRBJ2-4, the V gene TRBV11-2; 7 bases are a match to TRBD1. V shed 4 bases, J shed 3 bases, and the junction held 6 bases outside the gene matches. The germline CDR1 and CDR2 sequences are SGHAT and FQNNGV. The CDR3 totals 15 residues. The CDR3 is CASSSLTGVKNIQYF. The CDR3, as DNA: TGTGCCAGCAGCTCTCTAACAGGGGTCAAAAACATTCAGTACTTC.

The table lists this clonotype with a count of one. CDR3 loop: CASSLNGSITYNEQFF. CDR3 nucleotide sequence: TGCGCCAGCAGTCTCAACGGGAGTATCACCTACAATGAGCAGTTCTTC. This chain links TRBV23-1 with TRBJ2-1; D perhaps matches TRBD2 (6 bases). TRBV23-1 is an ORF, with its function uncertain. The CDR3 is 16 residues long. The V and J ends lost 4 bases and 2 bases respectively, with 15 bases between them.

This chain joins TRBV4-1 and TRBJ1-5; D perhaps matches TRBD1 (6 bases). The CDR3 has 15 amino acids. V lost 2 bases, J lost 5 bases, and 13 bases lay in between. Germline lookup yields CDR1 MGHRA and CDR2 YSYEKL. The CDR3 region has the DNA TGCGCCAGCAGCCAACCACAGGGAAACCATCAGCCCCAGCATTTT. The encoded protein is CASSQPQGNHQPQHF.

The rearrangement links TRBV18 to TRBJ1-2; TRBD1 is a possible D gene (6 bases). With 5 bases removed from V and 5 bases from J, the gap between germline ends came to 21 bases. Germline V gene data show CDR1 as KGHSH and CDR2 as LQKENI. The CDR3 loop spans 16 amino acids. This CDR3 is CASSDPGTKNSYGYTF. CDR3 nucleotides: TGTGCCAGCTCAGATCCCGGGACAAAGAACTCTTATGGCTACACCTTC.

This sequence joins TRBV15 and TRBJ2-3; 8 bases fit TRBD2. This CDR3 comprises 15 residues. Germline assignment: CDR1 LNHNV and CDR2 YYDKDF (reference sequence). V lost 5 bases and J lost 4; bases outside the gene matches: 8. The CDR3 here is CATSFQAGGSDTQYF. DNA for the CDR3: TGTGCCACCAGCTTCCAGGCGGGGGGTTCAGATACGCAGTATTTT.